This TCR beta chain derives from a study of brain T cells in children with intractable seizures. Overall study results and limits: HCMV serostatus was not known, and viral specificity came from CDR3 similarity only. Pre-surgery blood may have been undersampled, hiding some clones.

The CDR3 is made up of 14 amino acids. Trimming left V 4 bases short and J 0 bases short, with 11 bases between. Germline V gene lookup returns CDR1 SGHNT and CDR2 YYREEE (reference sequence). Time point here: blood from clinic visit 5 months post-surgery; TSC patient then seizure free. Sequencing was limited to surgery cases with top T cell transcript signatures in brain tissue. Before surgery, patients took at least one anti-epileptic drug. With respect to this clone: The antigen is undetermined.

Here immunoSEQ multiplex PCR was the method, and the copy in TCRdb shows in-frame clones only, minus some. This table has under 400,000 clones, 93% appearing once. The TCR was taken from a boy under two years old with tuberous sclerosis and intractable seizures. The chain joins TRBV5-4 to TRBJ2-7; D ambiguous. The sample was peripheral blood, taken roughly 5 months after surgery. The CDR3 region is CASSPSSGSYEQYF. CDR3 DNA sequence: TGTGCCAGCAGCCCATCGTCCGGCTCCTACGAGCAGTACTTC.